This TCR beta chain was identified in a study of cytomegalovirus exposure and HLA in healthy donors. Findings of the study overall: According to the study, 160 or so TCR beta chains were cytomegalovirus-associated. A later analysis by the authors found several of the most significant clusters apparently linked to common viral pathogens.

The V gene end was trimmed by 3 bases and the J gene end by 6 bases; junction bases not matched to a gene: 5. Per the germline V gene, CDR1 is MNHNY and CDR2 is SVGAGI (reference sequence). The CDR3 contains 14 residues. With respect to this clone: Its antigen is as yet unknown.

Primers for the PCR totalled 60 Vbeta and 13 Jbeta. Only in-frame clones appear in the TCRdb table, and some are missing; sequencing was by immunoSEQ multiplex PCR. In total, the table holds more than 95,000 clones. This chain joins TRBV6-6 and TRBJ1-5; 7 bases map to TRBD1. Sequences were obtained from PBMCs. This receptor was obtained from a man aged 40-49 years in good health and CMV-seronegative. CDR3 region: CASSYRGPTQPQHF. The DNA of the CDR3 is TGTGCCAGCAGTTATAGGGGGCCTACTCAGCCCCAGCATTTT.